The 32 T cell receptor beta chains below come from one sample, sequenced in a study of T cells in Graves' hyperthyroidism and ophthalmopathy. The TCR beta CDR3 regions underwent amplification using RNA transcripts as the source. The HTBI primer set drove a first-round RT-PCR of the TCR CDR3. TCRdb processed the multiplex PCR reads anew with MiXCR; each CDR3 protein has one entry. This sample has about 840,000 distinct CDR3 sequences, with 38% found just once. Source material: blood. The receptor source for this set is a young man with Graves' hyperthyroidism.

The chain links TRBV7-2 to TRBJ2-5; 7 bases agree with TRBD2. V shed 5 bases and J 9 bases; nucleotides not matched to a gene: 12. This CDR3 is built from 14 residues. The germline V gene has CDR1 SGHTA and CDR2 FQGNSA. The CDR3 spells CASSERQEAGAQYF. CDR3 nucleotide sequence: TGTGCCAGCAGCGAACGCCAGGAGGCGGGGGCCCAGTACTTC.

Ten or more counts support this clonotype. As DNA, the CDR3 is TGCAGTGCTAGAGATTGGAGGGGACAGCCCCAGCATTTT. Translation: CSARDWRGQPQHF. V is TRBV20-1 and J is TRBJ1-5, with D perhaps TRBD1 (5 bases). This CDR3 is 13 amino acids long. The germline V and J ends were trimmed by 0 bases and 7 bases, with 10 bases remaining between them. Germline lookup yields CDR1 DFQATT and CDR2 SNEGSKA (reference sequence).

The sample holds many counts of this clonotype. The rearrangement uses TRBV2 and TRBJ2-5; D ambiguous. The germline V gene encodes CDR1 SNHLY and CDR2 FYNNEI. V lost 5 bases and J 5 bases, leaving 15 bases between the germline ends. The CDR3 spans 14 residues. Here the CDR3 DNA reads TGTGCCAGCAGTAACACCCTCCTAGGGGAGACCCAGTACTTC. Its protein product is CASSNTLLGETQYF.

This clonotype has just a few counts. The V gene is TRBV5-1, the J gene TRBJ2-2; D is uncertain. The CDR3 totals 14 residues. In germline, CDR1 is SGHRS, CDR2 YFSETQ. V lost 4 bases to trimming and J lost 5 bases, with 12 bases between them. For the CDR3, the DNA is TGCGCCAGCAGCACCCCCACTCGGACCGGGGAGCTGTTTTTT. Translation gives CASSTPTRTGELFF.

On this clonotype itself: Compared with germline, one end of the junction differs, possibly owing to a read error. The chain uses TRBV10-1 and TRBJ2-2; 8 bases agree with TRBD1. There are 15 residues in the CDR3. Germline V gene lookup returns CDR1 WNHNN and CDR2 SYGVQD (reference sequence). The CDR3 DNA is TGTGCCAGCAGTCCGGACAGGGTGGACACCGGGGAGCTGTTTTTT. Its protein is CASSPDRVDTGELFF.

There are many counts of this clonotype. The chain employs TRBV15 and TRBJ2-7; D possibly corresponds to TRBD2 (6 bases). The CDR3 is made up of 14 amino acids. V lost 8 bases, J lost 3 bases, and 17 bases lay in between. The germline V gene has CDR1 LNHNV and CDR2 YYDKDF (reference sequence). CDR3 nucleotides: TGTGCCACCGCCTCTTCGGGACTCCGCTACGAGCAGTACTTC. It encodes CATASSGLRYEQYF. Supplemented by reference TRBV15 and TRBJ2-7, the full variable domain reads DAMVIQNPRYQVTQFGKPVTLSCSQTLNHNVMYWYQQKSSQAPKLLFHYYDKDFNNEADTPDNFQSRRPNTSFCFLDIRSPGLGDTAMYLCATASSGLRYEQYFGPGTRLTVT.

This clonotype was seen at least ten times. This chain connects TRBV12-3 or TRBV12-4 to TRBJ1-5; D is unclear. This CDR3 has 13 amino acids. V dropped 7 bases and J dropped 5 bases, with 12 bases sitting between them. For the CDR3, the DNA is TGTGCCAGCACCGTTCGCCGGGATCAGCCCCAGCATTTT. Translating it yields CASTVRRDQPQHF.

The chain links TRBV29-1 to TRBJ1-5; D might be TRBD1 (5 bases). This CDR3 is built from 11 residues. Per germline, CDR1 SQVTM and CDR2 ANQGSEA. The CDR3 sequence: CSYAGPQPQHF. In nucleotides, the CDR3 is TGCAGTTACGCGGGGCCTCAGCCCCAGCATTTT.

The CDR3 reads CASSLVRTPYEQYF. In DNA, the CDR3 is TGTGCCAGCAGCTTAGTCAGGACACCCTACGAGCAGTACTTC. This chain joins TRBV7-9 and TRBJ2-7; D is possibly TRBD1 (5 bases). Germline CDR1 is SEHNR and CDR2 is FQNEAQ (reference sequence). V was pared by 1 base and J by 2 bases, with 9 bases between. The CDR3 sequence is 14 residues long.

This clonotype was seen repeatedly, ten times or more. The V and J genes are TRBV7-2 and TRBJ1-1; D ambiguous. Germline V lookup: CDR1 SGHTA, CDR2 FQGNSA. Trimming took 5 bases from V and 7 from J, leaving 8 bases between them. This CDR3 is 11 amino acids long. CDR3 DNA sequence: TGTGCCAGCAGCCTCCTTATTGAAGCTTTCTTT. It translates to CASSLLIEAFF.

The CDR3 DNA reads TGTGCCAGCAGTCCGTGGACAGGGGCGAACACCGGGGAGCTGTTTTTT. Amino acids: CASSPWTGANTGELFF. The V gene is TRBV12-3 or TRBV12-4, the J gene TRBJ2-2, with 9 bases matching TRBD1. The CDR3 contains 16 residues. V shed 5 bases and J 0 bases; nucleotides not matched to a gene: 4.

This clonotype was picked up one time. A read error may produce the germline difference seen at one junction end. The rearrangement joins TRBV10-3 to TRBJ2-7; D not certain. The germline CDR1 and CDR2 sequences are ENHRY and SYGVKD. This CDR3 contains 14 residues. The DNA for the CDR3 is TGTGCCAGCAGTTACCTGGGGTCTGGCTACGAGCAGTACTTC. Amino acid sequence: CASSYLGSGYEQYF.

This chain's CDR3 is CASKVRGDNTGELFF. Here the CDR3 DNA reads TGTGCCAGCAAAGTTCGCGGGGATAACACCGGGGAGCTGTTTTTT. The chain uses TRBV7-9 and TRBJ2-2, with D perhaps matching TRBD2 (6 bases). V was trimmed by 7 bases and J by 2 bases, leaving 14 bases between them. This CDR3 has 15 amino acids. The germline V gene has CDR1 SEHNR and CDR2 FQNEAQ (reference sequence).

A few counts support this clonotype. The chain recombines TRBV5-5 with TRBJ1-4; TRBD1 is a possible D gene (5 bases). The V gene's germline CDR1 is SGHKS and CDR2 YYEKEE (reference sequence). The V end was cut by 4 bases, the J end by 9 bases, with 19 bases between. This CDR3 is 15 amino acids long. The CDR3 bases are TGTGCCAGCAGCGTCACCGGGACGGAGAATAAAAAACTGTTTTTT. Translated, it gives CASSVTGTENKKLFF.

This sequence joins TRBV29-1 and TRBJ2-5, with 9 nucleotides matching TRBD1. The junction had 11 bases not matched to a gene; V was cut back by 7 bases and J by 5 bases. The germline V gene has CDR1 SQVTM and CDR2 ANQGSEA. The CDR3 is 14 residues long. CDR3 sequence reads: CSADRGGFRETQYF. CDR3 in DNA: TGCAGCGCGGACAGGGGCGGCTTTAGGGAGACCCAGTACTTC.

The J gene is TRBJ2-7, the V gene TRBV7-8; unclear D gene. The CDR3 consists of 15 residues. V lost 6 bases to trimming and J lost 1 base, with 16 bases between them. Looked up from germline, CDR1 is SGHVS and CDR2 is FQNEAQ. CDR3 residues: CASSNLRRRSYEQYF. CDR3 coding DNA: TGTGCCAGCAGTAACCTACGACGAAGGTCCTACGAGCAGTACTTC.

The gene calls are TRBV7-9 and TRBJ1-1; the D is unclear. V was pared by 2 bases and J by 0 bases, with 7 bases between. The CDR3 length is 14 residues. CDR1 and CDR2 from the germline V gene are SEHNR and FQNEAQ (reference sequence). CDR3 region: CASSLLALNTEAFF. CDR3 nucleotides: TGTGCCAGCAGCTTATTAGCGTTGAACACTGAAGCTTTCTTT.

This clonotype was counted many times. The chain joins TRBV24-1 to TRBJ2-2; TRBD2 matches 7 bases. The CDR3 has 14 residues. The germline V gene encodes CDR1 KGHDR and CDR2 SFDVKD. V dropped 3 bases and J dropped 6; count of bases not matched to a gene: 3. The chain's CDR3 is CATSDARGAGELFF. The CDR3 nucleotides read TGTGCCACCAGTGATGCTCGGGGGGCCGGGGAGCTGTTTTTT.

The chain carries TRBV10-3 and TRBJ1-4; D is undetermined. The CDR3 runs to 13 residues. V dropped 5 bases and J dropped 5 bases, with 9 bases sitting between them. CDR1 ENHRY and CDR2 SYGVKD come from the germline V gene. Here the CDR3 reads CAISSTENEKLFF. The CDR3 DNA sequence: TGTGCCATCAGTTCGACGGAGAATGAAAAACTGTTTTTT.

This clonotype showed up many times. This rearrangement joins TRBV7-9 to TRBJ1-6, with a weak D call TRBD1 (5 bases). The germline V gene encodes CDR1 SEHNR and CDR2 FQNEAQ (reference sequence). The CDR3 is 14 residues long. Between the trimmed V and J ends, which lost 1 base and 10 bases, there was a span of 11 bases. The CDR3 loop is CASSLVAGPSPLHF. CDR3 bases: TGTGCCAGCAGCTTAGTGGCAGGGCCGTCACCCCTCCACTTT.

This clonotype was detected many times. The CDR3 spells CASSEEGGQTGYTF. Here the CDR3 DNA reads TGTGCCAGCAGTGAAGAGGGGGGACAGACAGGCTACACCTTC. This chain links TRBV2 with TRBJ1-2, with 7 bases aligning to TRBD1. The CDR3 is made up of 14 amino acids. The germline V gene encodes CDR1 SNHLY and CDR2 FYNNEI. The J segment lost 8 bases and the V segment lost 1 base, leaving 7 bases of the junction unmatched.

In its sample, this clonotype was seen many times. This sequence joins TRBV9 and TRBJ1-3; a possible D gene is TRBD1 (5 bases). CDR3 length equals 16 residues. The ends were cut back, 0 bases at V and 4 bases at J, with 14 bases in the middle. Germline V gives CDR1 SGDLS, CDR2 YYNGEE. Here the CDR3 reads CASSVGAGTEGNTIYF. The CDR3 DNA reads as TGTGCCAGCAGCGTAGGAGCAGGGACGGAAGGAAACACCATATATTTT.

The sample holds many counts of this clonotype. V is TRBV29-1 and J is TRBJ2-2; tentative D call: TRBD1 (6 bases). The V end was cut by 3 bases, the J end by 6 bases, with 8 bases between. The V gene's germline CDR1 is SQVTM and CDR2 ANQGSEA. The CDR3 extends over 12 amino acids. The CDR3 loop is CSVDQGSGELFF. The CDR3, as DNA: TGCAGCGTTGATCAGGGGTCCGGGGAGCTGTTTTTT.

This clonotype has a count of ten or more. The V gene is TRBV15, the J gene TRBJ1-1; no reliable D call. The CDR3 runs 14 residues. Germline V gives CDR1 LNHNV, CDR2 YYDKDF (reference sequence). Trimming left V 1 base short and J 4 bases short, with 10 bases between. The CDR3 reads CATSRGSQGTEAFF. CDR3 DNA: TGTGCCACCAGCAGAGGGTCGCAAGGCACTGAAGCTTTCTTT.

This CDR3 reads CAISEMAQHF. Written as DNA, the CDR3 is TGTGCCATCAGTGAGATGGCCCAGCATTTT. The chain joins TRBV10-3 to TRBJ1-5; D ambiguous. Trimming stripped 2 bases from V and 11 bases from J, with 4 bases between. Germline V gene lookup returns CDR1 ENHRY and CDR2 SYGVKD. This CDR3 has 10 amino acids.

The sample holds many counts of this clonotype. The rearrangement links TRBV2 to TRBJ1-5, with D unresolved. The ends were cut back, 6 bases at V and 4 bases at J, with 4 bases in the middle. Germline V gene data show CDR1 as SNHLY and CDR2 as FYNNEI. The CDR3 spans 11 residues. The CDR3 loop is CASSDNQPQHF. The CDR3 DNA reads as TGTGCCAGCAGCGATAATCAGCCCCAGCATTTT.

This clonotype was recorded at least ten times. This CDR3 is CASFVREKLFF. Here the CDR3 DNA reads TGTGCCAGCTTCGTTCGCGAAAAACTGTTTTTT. The gene calls are TRBV2 and TRBJ1-4, with D hard to call. Germline V lookup: CDR1 SNHLY, CDR2 FYNNEI. The CDR3 length is 11 residues. V gave up 8 bases and J gave up 8 bases, with 9 bases separating them.

This clonotype came up a few times. The rearrangement joins TRBV12-3 or TRBV12-4 to TRBJ1-1; 9 bases agree with TRBD1. J was trimmed by 3 bases and V by 5 bases; bases with no gene match: 7. This CDR3 contains 15 residues. The CDR3 DNA sequence: TGTGCCAGCAGTCCTACAGGGGGCTGGGACACTGAAGCTTTCTTT. Amino acids: CASSPTGGWDTEAFF.

This clonotype was detected many times. The chain employs TRBV29-1 and TRBJ1-5, with D perhaps TRBD1 (5 bases). The V end lost 7 bases, the J end lost 9 bases, and 16 bases lay between the germline ends. The germline gives CDR1 SQVTM, CDR2 ANQGSEA. This CDR3 is 12 amino acids long. As DNA, the CDR3 is TGCAGCGCCCTCACCTCCGGGGGGCCCCAGCATTTT. Amino acids: CSALTSGGPQHF.

At least ten counts were recorded for this clonotype. The chain is built from TRBV2 and TRBJ1-2; unclear D gene. This CDR3 has 11 residues. CDR1 and CDR2 (germline): SNHLY, FYNNEI. V dropped 10 bases and J dropped 6 bases, with 12 bases sitting between them. This CDR3 is CATTIFDGYTF. DNA of the CDR3: TGTGCCACCACAATATTCGATGGCTACACCTTC.

In this sample, this clonotype turned up a few times. The rearrangement joins TRBV19 to TRBJ1-1; TRBD1 is a possible D gene (5 bases). This CDR3 is 16 amino acids long. The germline V and J ends were trimmed by 5 bases and 4 bases, with 20 bases remaining between them. Germline CDR1 is LNHDA and CDR2 is SQIVND (reference sequence). In DNA form, the CDR3 reads TGTGCCAGTAGTGTTCAAGGAGGGGCGGGGAGCACTGAAGCTTTCTTT. Residues: CASSVQGGAGSTEAFF.

The rearrangement uses TRBV9 and TRBJ2-7; unclear D gene. Per the germline V gene, CDR1 is SGDLS and CDR2 is YYNGEE. The CDR3 consists of 13 residues. V gave up 3 bases and J gave up 6 bases, with 13 bases separating them. CDR3 sequence: CASSAPSNTEQYF. The CDR3 DNA is TGTGCCAGCAGCGCCCCCTCAAATACCGAGCAGTACTTC.